A single sample gave rise to the 8 T cell receptor beta chains below, sequenced in a study of T cells in Graves' hyperthyroidism and ophthalmopathy. RNA transcripts yielded amplified TCR beta CDR3 regions. Carried out on the TCR CDR3, a first-round RT-PCR used the HTBI primer set. Via MiXCR, TCRdb re-called the multiplex PCR reads, giving one row per CDR3 protein. This table has about 700,000 distinct CDR3 sequences, just under 45% appearing once. The specimen sequenced was peripheral blood or thyroid tissue (not recorded which). The receptors were gathered from an adult man with Graves' disease, either hyperthyroidism or ophthalmopathy (not recorded which).

In its sample, this clonotype was seen many times. Here the CDR3 DNA reads TGCGCCAGCAGCTTTAGCAGGCAGGCCTACGAGCAGTACTTC. It specifies CASSFSRQAYEQYF. The chain recombines TRBV5-1 with TRBJ2-7; no definite D call. V was clipped by 2 bases and J by 2 bases, with 11 bases between them. The CDR3 is 14 residues long. CDR1 is SGHRS and CDR2 is YFSETQ in the germline V gene.

This chain joins TRBV6-6 and TRBJ1-5; no clear D gene. There are 14 residues in the CDR3. Germline V lookup: CDR1 MNHNY, CDR2 SVGAGI (reference sequence). V lost 3 bases to trimming and J lost 6 bases, with 12 bases between them. In DNA form, the CDR3 reads TGTGCCAGCAGTTATCTCGAAGGCAGTCAGCCCCAGCATTTT. Its translation: CASSYLEGSQPQHF.

This clonotype was recorded a few times. J is TRBJ1-1 and V is TRBV2; TRBD1 agrees at 7 bases. Per germline, CDR1 SNHLY and CDR2 FYNNEI. With 6 bases clipped from V and 3 bases from J, the junction kept 7 bases outside the gene matches. The CDR3 length is 14 residues. CDR3 DNA: TGTGCCAGCAGGGAACAGGGGACATACACTGAAGCTTTCTTT. It translates to CASREQGTYTEAFF.

This chain uses TRBV7-2 with TRBJ2-6, with D perhaps matching TRBD2 (5 bases). Trimming removed 5 bases from V and 0 bases from J, with 11 bases in between. The CDR3 loop spans 16 amino acids. Germline assignment: CDR1 SGHTA and CDR2 FQGNSA. DNA for the CDR3: TGTGCCAGCAGCGACGGCCGGGGCTCTGGGGCCAACGTCCTGACTTTC. Translation gives CASSDGRGSGANVLTF.

This clonotype was recorded a few times. This chain connects TRBV6-6 to TRBJ1-1; D unresolved. CDR3 length equals 12 residues. The germline gives CDR1 MNHNY, CDR2 SVGAGI (reference sequence). Trimming took off 6 bases at V and 7 bases at J, with 12 bases between the two ends. The chain's CDR3 is CASSPMMSEAFF. DNA of the CDR3: TGTGCCAGCAGCCCGATGATGAGTGAAGCTTTCTTT.

As concerns this clonotype: A read error may account for a junction end that differs from germline. As DNA, the CDR3 is TGTGCCTGCAGTGAAGTAATAAGGCGACAGGGTAACTATGGCTACACCTTC. Encoded protein: CACSEVIRRQGNYGYTF. The chain joins TRBV25-1 to TRBJ1-2; 7 bases match TRBD1. The germline CDR1 and CDR2 sequences are MGHDK and SYGVNS. This CDR3 comprises 17 residues.

The chain combines TRBV25-1 with TRBJ2-5; 9 nucleotides match TRBD2. V shed 5 bases, J shed 3 bases, and the junction held 4 bases outside the gene matches. The CDR3 covers 14 residues. The V gene's germline CDR1 is MGHDK and CDR2 SYGVNS. The DNA for the CDR3 is TGTGCCAGCAGTAGCGGGGGGCCGGAAGAGACCCAGTACTTC. Translating gives CASSSGGPEETQYF.

The gene calls are TRBV15 and TRBJ1-3; TRBD1 aligns across 7 bases. CDR1 and CDR2 (germline): LNHNV, YYDKDF (reference sequence). V lost 1 base to trimming and J lost 2 bases; unmatched junction nucleotides: 5. The CDR3 has 16 amino acids. The CDR3 spells CATSRVGTAAGNTIYF. CDR3 in DNA: TGTGCCACCAGCAGAGTTGGGACAGCCGCTGGAAACACCATATATTTT.